Listed below are T cell receptor beta chains from one sample, sequenced in a study of identical twins. TCRdb recomputed calls from the 5' RACE reads with MiXCR, one row per CDR3 protein. In the table there are some 300,000 distinct CDR3 sequences, around 12% of which are singletons. This same sample was also taken into another study, of yellow fever vaccine responses in identical twins.

Material for sequencing was CD8+ T cells sorted from blood. These receptor sequences come from a woman aged 18 to 35 in good health. CDR3s include the opening cysteine and the closing phenylalanine or tryptophan.

V	J	CDR3
TRBV2	TRBJ2-1	CASRYRSGARNEQFF
TRBV29-1	TRBJ2-3	CSVEKGPGLAGDWTDTQYF
TRBV27	TRBJ2-3	CASSSGLAGGADTQYF
TRBV15	TRBJ2-1	CATSSTLAGEEQFF
TRBV5-1	TRBJ2-3	CASRRIGNTQYF
TRBV25-1	TRBJ2-1	CASSESGVWNEQFF
TRBV4-2	TRBJ2-4	CASSQDGRAVRF
TRBV25-1	TRBJ2-1	CASSEFVGVEQFF
TRBV5-1	TRBJ2-3	CASSELVASTDTQYF
TRBV4-1	TRBJ1-2	CASSQEWTGDYGYTF
TRBV11-2	TRBJ2-7	CASSLGQIGQYF
TRBV20-1	TRBJ2-7	CSASSGTYEQYF
TRBV27	TRBJ2-1	CASSISGGAVNEQFF
TRBV15	TRBJ2-1	CATSSWGGLAGVGDEQFF
TRBV7-5	TRBJ1-1	CISVSDPVGTGENTEAFF
TRBV20-1	TRBJ2-2	CSARPSGGSELFF
TRBV7-9	TRBJ2-2	CASSPEGWEFAGELFF
TRBV5-6	TRBJ2-7	CASSLYRNNYEQYF
TRBV5-1	TRBJ2-2	CASPGQNTGELFF
TRBV4-1	TRBJ2-1	CASSPHGQRRDEQFF
TRBV13	TRBJ1-5	CASSLRGANQPQHF
TRBV20-1	TRBJ2-5	CSARPLLSGLVRETQYF
TRBV5-6	TRBJ2-3	CASRLPGASGRDTQYF
TRBV20-1	TRBJ2-1	CSAKTSGDYNEQFF
TRBV14	TRBJ2-6	CANSQVYDRPDSGANVLTF
TRBV14	TRBJ2-1	CATSPGSRYNEQFF
TRBV9	TRBJ2-1	CASSKQTAYNEQFF
TRBV7-9	TRBJ2-7	CASSLGSGRAFYEQYF
TRBV15	TRBJ2-1	CATSSRGRGEQFF